Each of the 17 T cell receptor beta chains below was sequenced from the same sample in a study of blood T cell dynamics during melanoma immunotherapy. Here immunoSEQ multiplex PCR was the method, and the copy in TCRdb shows in-frame clones only, minus some. Seen here are about 4,800 clones, about 86% observed once, and the top ten hold 33%. Described time point: pre-treatment baseline. The starting material was blood, obtained from a patient treated with checkpoint blockade. The origin of the receptors is a human donor with melanoma.

In the case of this clone: Other DNA sequences in this sample translate to the same CDR3. This chain connects TRBV19 to TRBJ2-7; TRBD2 matches at 7 bases. Germline values: CDR1 LNHDA, CDR2 SQIVND (reference sequence). CDR3 length: 15 amino acids. Trimming took 5 bases from V and 0 from J; bases not matched to a gene: 7. CDR3 amino acids: CASSGTSASSYEQYF. CDR3 DNA sequence: TGTGCCAGTAGTGGAACTAGCGCAAGCTCCTACGAGCAGTACTTC.

This clone was found once. This chain connects TRBV19 to TRBJ2-7; 7 nucleotides agree with TRBD1. Germline-derived CDR1 and CDR2 are LNHDA and SQIVND (reference sequence). The J segment lost 2 bases and the V segment lost 6 bases, leaving 7 bases of the junction unmatched. This CDR3 is built from 14 residues. Written as DNA, the CDR3 is TGTGCCAGTAGCCCAGGACAGGTCACCTACGAGCAGTACTTC. It specifies CASSPGQVTYEQYF.

CDR3: CASSGTGAFEAFF. The CDR3 DNA reads as TGCGCCAGCAGCGGGACAGGGGCCTTTGAAGCTTTCTTT. This rearrangement joins TRBV5-1 to TRBJ1-1; 10 nucleotides match TRBD1. CDR3 length equals 13 residues. CDR1 and CDR2 from the germline V gene are SGHRS and YFSETQ. After removal of 4 bases from V and 7 bases from J, the junction contained 4 bases not matched to a gene.

Turning to this clone: The identical CDR3 is also encoded by other nucleotide sequences in the sample. The rearrangement uses TRBV6-1 and TRBJ2-7, with D possibly called TRBD1 or TRBD2 (7 bases each). CDR1 is MNHNS and CDR2 is SASEGT in the germline V gene. V lost 2 bases to trimming and J lost 4 bases, with 18 bases between them. The CDR3 is 16 residues long. This CDR3 is CASSERGQGGQYEQYF. The CDR3, as DNA: TGTGCCAGCAGTGAAAGGGGGCAGGGGGGGCAATACGAGCAGTACTTC.

The sample holds a few counts of this clone. The rearrangement joins TRBV7-2 to TRBJ2-7, with D possibly TRBD1 on 5 matching bases. CDR1 is SGHTA, CDR2 FQGNSA, per germline. CDR3 length: 16 residues. Trimming pared 5 bases from V and 3 bases from J, leaving 20 bases between. The CDR3 spells CASSPQSGSIYYEQYF. The CDR3, as DNA: TGTGCCAGCAGCCCCCAATCAGGGTCCATATACTACGAGCAGTACTTC. The full variable domain, in which reference TRBV7-2 and TRBJ2-7 provide the parts outside the CDR3, is GAGVSQSPSNKVTEKGKDVELRCDPISGHTALYWYRQSLGQGLEFLIYFQGNSAPDKSGLPSDRFSAERTGGSVSTLTIQRTQQEDSAVYLCASSPQSGSIYYEQYFGPGTRLTVT.

The rearrangement links TRBV11-2 to TRBJ1-1, with D tentatively TRBD1 (5 bases). The V end lost 7 bases, the J end lost 6 bases, and 18 bases lay between the germline ends. Germline V gives CDR1 SGHAT, CDR2 FQNNGV. CDR3 size: 14 residues. CDR3 sequence reads: CASTVSGGLSEAFF. In nucleotides, the CDR3 is TGTGCCAGCACCGTAAGCGGGGGACTCTCTGAAGCTTTCTTT.

This chain joins TRBV30 and TRBJ2-5; 7 bases agree with TRBD2. Germline V gene data show CDR1 as GTSNPN and CDR2 as SVGIG (reference sequence). CDR3 length equals 13 residues. V shed 4 bases and J 3 bases; nucleotides not matched to a gene: 5. The CDR3 region is CAWTSGSEETQYF. The DNA of the CDR3 is TGTGCCTGGACTAGCGGCTCCGAAGAGACCCAGTACTTC.

The genes are TRBV7-2 and TRBJ2-7, with a tentative D call TRBD1 (6 bases). From germline, CDR1 is SGHTA and CDR2 FQGNSA. The CDR3 has 13 amino acids. V gave up 4 bases and J gave up 5 bases, with 12 bases separating them. CDR3: CASSSYRDHEQYF. In nucleotides, the CDR3 is TGTGCCAGCAGCTCCTACAGGGACCACGAGCAGTACTTC.

The chain employs TRBV2 and TRBJ2-7, with 7 bases identical to TRBD1. V was clipped by 6 bases and J by 1 base; unmatched bases: 3. There are 13 residues in the CDR3. CDR1 and CDR2 from the germline V gene are SNHLY and FYNNEI. The CDR3 sequence is CASSGDSSYEQYF. The CDR3 DNA follows: TGTGCCAGCAGCGGGGACAGTTCCTACGAGCAGTACTTC.

The chain has TRBV6-1 and TRBJ2-3, with 10 bases that match TRBD2. Trimming cost V 4 bases and J 2 bases; bases outside gene matches: 6. CDR1 is MNHNS and CDR2 is SASEGT in the germline V gene. The CDR3 totals 16 residues. The CDR3 region has the DNA TGTGCCAGCAGTGGAAGCGGGAGGGGCTTCACAGATACGCAGTATTTT. This gives the protein CASSGSGRGFTDTQYF.

The gene calls are TRBV11-3 and TRBJ1-1; 8 bases agree with TRBD1. After removal of 6 bases from V and 8 bases from J, the junction contained 5 bases not matched to a gene. The CDR3 covers 12 residues. Germline V gene data show CDR1 as SGHNT and CDR2 as YENEEA. The CDR3 loop reads CASRSGQGEAFF. In nucleotides, the CDR3 is TGTGCCAGCAGGTCCGGACAGGGCGAAGCTTTCTTT.

The rearrangement joins TRBV4-1 to TRBJ2-3; TRBD2 might be the D (6 bases). Deletions cut 3 bases from V and 1 base from J, with 11 bases between. Per germline, CDR1 MGHRA and CDR2 YSYEKL. This CDR3 is built from 15 residues. Here the CDR3 DNA reads TGCGCCAGCAGCCAGAGGTGGAGGGGCACAGATACGCAGTATTTT. Protein sequence: CASSQRWRGTDTQYF.

The chain uses TRBV25-1 and TRBJ2-2, with 7 bases aligning to TRBD2. The CDR3 extends over 17 amino acids. In germline, CDR1 is MGHDK, CDR2 SYGVNS. The V segment lost 5 bases and the J segment 1 base; nucleotides outside the gene matches: 10. The CDR3 nucleotides read TGTGCCAGCAGTTCTTGGGAGGGCCATCGGAACACCGGGGAGCTGTTTTTT. Protein sequence: CASSSWEGHRNTGELFF.

This clone came up a few times. This sequence joins TRBV19 and TRBJ1-1; a weak D match, TRBD1 (5 bases). V was cut by 3 bases and J by 1 base, with 6 bases left in between. This CDR3 spans 13 amino acids. CDR1 and CDR2 from the germline V gene are LNHDA and SQIVND (reference sequence). CDR3 nucleotides: TGTGCCAGTAGTATCACAGGGAACACTGAAGCTTTCTTT. Translating gives CASSITGNTEAFF.

This chain connects TRBV4-2 to TRBJ2-7; D possibly corresponds to TRBD2 (5 bases). Germline CDR1 reads LGHNA; CDR2 reads YNFKEQ. V dropped 7 bases and J dropped 11 bases, with 27 bases sitting between them. The CDR3 covers 15 residues. CDR3 protein: CASKIAPRVVLSKYF. In DNA, the CDR3 is TGTGCCAGCAAGATAGCCCCGAGGGTGGTTTTGAGTAAGTACTTC.

The rearrangement uses TRBV2 and TRBJ1-1; the D gene is possibly TRBD1 (6 bases). CDR3 length equals 14 residues. Germline lookup yields CDR1 SNHLY and CDR2 FYNNEI. V dropped 5 bases and J dropped 0 bases, with 10 bases sitting between them. CDR3 DNA sequence: TGTGCCAGCAGTTCTCAGGGGATGAACACTGAAGCTTTCTTT. Translation: CASSSQGMNTEAFF.

The chain uses TRBV6-4 and TRBJ2-2, with 14 nucleotides matching TRBD2. The V segment lost 4 bases and the J segment 5 bases; nucleotides outside the gene matches: 15. Germline lookup yields CDR1 MRHNA and CDR2 SNTAGT. This CDR3 spans 20 amino acids. This chain's CDR3 is CASSAPTGLAGVNGTGELFF. CDR3 in DNA: TGTGCCAGCAGTGCCCCCACGGGACTAGCGGGAGTGAACGGAACCGGGGAGCTGTTTTTT.